Following are 19 T cell receptor beta chains from one sample sequenced in a study of blood T cells in healthy people across ages (dated by TCRdb to between 2015 and 2016). The library was built by means of 5' RACE. The listed sequencing device is Illumina HiSeq 2500. A second roughly 6 to 12 cycle PCR used a sample-barcoded 5' primer and a J-beta primer mix. Clones were called with MiXCR by TCRdb after fastp trimmed the public reads at Q25, and only in-frame beta chains were retained. Each entry is one CDR3 protein sequence, shown with its most common DNA and genes. The sample has about 830,000 distinct CDR3 sequences on record, 60% to 80% of them singletons. The leading ten clones occupy about a quarter of the sample. The sequenced material came from blood. The receptor source for this set is a man between 25 and 39 years old in good health.

V and J are TRBV25-1 and TRBJ2-7; tentatively, D is TRBD1 (6 bases). With 4 bases removed from V and 3 bases from J, the gap between germline ends came to 16 bases. The CDR3 is 15 residues long. Germline-derived CDR1 and CDR2 are MGHDK and SYGVNS. CDR3 sequence (DNA): TGTGCCAGCAGTGGGGCCGGGACACTGGTCTACGAGCAGTACTTC. Encoded protein: CASSGAGTLVYEQYF.

The chain uses TRBV7-2 and TRBJ2-7; TRBD1 agrees at 7 bases. Trimming at V came to 1 base and at J to 4 bases, leaving 7 bases not matched to a gene. The CDR3 is 15 amino acids. Germline V CDR1 and CDR2: SGHTA, FQGNSA. The CDR3 DNA is TGTGCCAGCAGCTTAGGAACAGGGGTCACATACGAGCAGTACTTC. Its translation: CASSLGTGVTYEQYF.

The chain links TRBV5-1 to TRBJ2-7; D is undetermined. Trimming pared 4 bases from V and 1 base from J, leaving 15 bases between. The CDR3 consists of 15 residues. The germline CDR1 and CDR2 sequences are SGHRS and YFSETQ. CDR3 DNA sequence: TGCGCCAGCAGCCCGGACGGACCGCAATCCTACGAGCAGTACTTC. Its protein is CASSPDGPQSYEQYF.

The rearrangement joins TRBV28 to TRBJ2-5; the D gene is possibly TRBD2 (7 bases). Trimming shortened V by 6 bases and J by 2 bases, and 10 bases separated the two germline ends. This CDR3 has 13 residues. Germline CDR1 and CDR2: MDHEN and SYDVKM. CDR3 DNA: TGTGCCAGCAGGGGGGGGGCACAAGAGACCCAGTACTTC. Its translation is CASRGGAQETQYF.

The chain joins TRBV9 to TRBJ2-5; D is unresolved. The CDR3 has 14 amino acids. Germline V gene data show CDR1 as SGDLS and CDR2 as YYNGEE. V lost 0 bases and J 2 bases, leaving 8 bases between the germline ends. The CDR3: CASSVGATQETQYF. CDR3 in DNA: TGTGCCAGCAGCGTAGGGGCTACGCAAGAGACCCAGTACTTC.

The rearrangement links TRBV7-6 to TRBJ2-5, with D perhaps TRBD1 (6 bases). CDR1 and CDR2 from the germline V gene are SGHVS and FNYEAQ. The CDR3 loop spans 14 amino acids. V lost 4 bases to trimming and J lost 11 bases, with 20 bases between them. The chain's CDR3 is CASSSGTPVSEQYF. As DNA, the CDR3 is TGTGCCAGCAGCTCCGGGACACCCGTTAGTGAGCAGTACTTC.

This clonotype was counted once. The chain is built from TRBV6-5 and TRBJ2-7, with 9 bases fitting TRBD1. The CDR3 runs 14 residues. The V gene's germline CDR1 is MNHEY and CDR2 SVGAGI. Trimming removed 6 bases from V and 6 bases from J; junction bases left unmatched: 9. The CDR3 protein is CASRDRGTGPEQYF. The CDR3 bases are TGTGCCAGCAGGGATCGGGGGACAGGGCCCGAGCAGTACTTC.

The chain uses TRBV18 and TRBJ2-1; the D gene could be TRBD1 or TRBD2 (5 bases each). Between the trimmed V and J ends, which lost 6 bases and 1 base, there was a span of 13 bases. The germline gives CDR1 KGHSH, CDR2 LQKENI. There are 15 residues in the CDR3. The CDR3 region has the DNA TGTGCCAGCTCTCCCGACGGGGCTTCCTACAATGAGCAGTTCTTC. It is translated as CASSPDGASYNEQFF.

This clonotype was seen only a few times. The V gene is TRBV7-2, the J gene TRBJ2-7; D possibly corresponds to TRBD2 (6 bases). Trimming took off 5 bases at V and 3 bases at J, with 14 bases between the two ends. The CDR3 extends over 14 amino acids. Germline CDR1 reads SGHTA; CDR2 reads FQGNSA. As DNA, the CDR3 is TGTGCCAGCAGCACAACCGGGACTCACTACGAGCAGTACTTC. Encoded protein: CASSTTGTHYEQYF. The full variable domain, completed using reference TRBV7-2 and TRBJ2-7, is GAGVSQSPSNKVTEKGKDVELRCDPISGHTALYWYRQSLGQGLEFLIYFQGNSAPDKSGLPSDRFSAERTGGSVSTLTIQRTQQEDSAVYLCASSTTGTHYEQYFGPGTRLTVT.

The chain uses TRBV20-1 and TRBJ2-7; D not certain. Germline-derived CDR1 and CDR2 are DFQATT and SNEGSKA (reference sequence). The CDR3 is 15 residues long. Trimming shortened V by 0 bases and J by 0 bases, and 12 bases separated the two germline ends. CDR3 residues: CSARDLSEGSYEQYF. The CDR3 DNA reads TGCAGTGCTAGAGATCTCAGTGAAGGCTCCTACGAGCAGTACTTC.

The rearrangement uses TRBV12-3 or TRBV12-4 and TRBJ2-7; either TRBD1 or TRBD2 may fit D (5 bases each). The CDR3 sequence is 14 residues long. The V end lost 6 bases, the J end lost 3 bases, and 15 bases lay between the germline ends. CDR3 nucleotide sequence: TGTGCCAGCAGGCCACCGGGGCCTTACTACGAGCAGTACTTC. Translating gives CASRPPGPYYEQYF.

This clonotype was seen a few times. The chain combines TRBV20-1 with TRBJ2-3; a possible D gene is TRBD1 (6 bases). The CDR3 loop spans 13 amino acids. V was cut by 6 bases and J by 4 bases, with 14 bases left in between. CDR1 DFQATT and CDR2 SNEGSKA come from the germline V gene (reference sequence). The CDR3 region is CSAEDSGPDTQYF. The CDR3 DNA is TGCAGTGCCGAGGACAGTGGGCCAGATACGCAGTATTTT.

This clonotype was observed a few times. The chain combines TRBV20-1 with TRBJ1-5; TRBD1 matches at 8 bases. Germline lookup yields CDR1 DFQATT and CDR2 SNEGSKA (reference sequence). This CDR3 region has 14 residues. The junction had 7 bases not matched to a gene; V was cut back by 6 bases and J by 3 bases. The CDR3 loop is CSARDRSPNQPQHF. The CDR3 DNA is TGCAGTGCCAGGGACAGGAGCCCCAATCAGCCCCAGCATTTT.

This rearrangement joins TRBV5-1 to TRBJ2-7; D is possibly TRBD1 or TRBD2 (5 bases each). This CDR3 is built from 16 residues. V lost 3 bases and J 0 bases, leaving 16 bases between the germline ends. Germline CDR1 and CDR2: SGHRS and YFSETQ. The CDR3: CASSSTGTASSYEQYF. The DNA for the CDR3 is TGCGCCAGCAGCTCAACCGGGACGGCAAGCTCCTACGAGCAGTACTTC.

The rearrangement joins TRBV5-1 to TRBJ2-3; 7 bases line up with TRBD2. Trimming cost V 0 bases and J 5 bases; bases outside gene matches: 15. CDR3 length: 18 amino acids. The germline CDR1 and CDR2 sequences are SGHRS and YFSETQ. DNA for the CDR3: TGCGCCAGCAGCTTGGTCGGTCTAGCGGCAACGGGATTAGATACGCAGTATTTT. Encoded protein: CASSLVGLAATGLDTQYF.

This clonotype occurred a few times. The rearrangement links TRBV5-5 to TRBJ2-6; no definite D call. This CDR3 is 15 amino acids long. V lost 4 bases to trimming and J lost 1 base, with 9 bases between them. Germline assignment: CDR1 SGHKS and CDR2 YYEKEE (reference sequence). The CDR3 region is CASSPDYSGANVLTF. The CDR3 bases are TGTGCCAGCAGCCCGGATTATTCTGGGGCCAACGTCCTGACTTTC.

The V call is TRBV5-1, the J call TRBJ2-5, with D unclear. V lost 7 bases and J lost 3, with 7 bases in between. The germline gives CDR1 SGHRS, CDR2 YFSETQ. This CDR3 spans 11 amino acids. The CDR3 protein is CASGLEETQYF. The CDR3 nucleotides read TGCGCCAGCGGGCTGGAAGAGACCCAGTACTTC.

The chain employs TRBV11-3 and TRBJ2-1; D is possibly TRBD1 or TRBD2 (5 bases each). CDR1 is SGHNT, CDR2 YENEEA, per germline. Trimming cost V 4 bases and J 8 bases, with 15 bases left between them. The CDR3 covers 14 residues. DNA for the CDR3: TGTGCCAGCAGCTCCCTGGGGGTTGGCGATGAGCAGTTCTTC. Its translation: CASSSLGVGDEQFF.

The J gene is TRBJ2-1, the V gene TRBV7-2; D perhaps matches TRBD2 (6 bases). This CDR3 comprises 17 residues. With 1 base removed from V and 0 bases from J, the gap between germline ends came to 13 bases. From germline, CDR1 is SGHTA and CDR2 FQGNSA. CDR3 residues: CASSLDIRDSSYNEQFF. CDR3 DNA sequence: TGTGCCAGCAGCTTAGATATTCGGGACTCCTCCTACAATGAGCAGTTCTTC.